The 32 T cell receptor beta chains in this list originate from one sample, sequenced in a study of blood T cell repertoires in COVID-19. Produced via immunoSEQ multiplex PCR; TCRdb's table is partial and in-frame only. The table lists about 260,000 clones, 80% to 90% of them singletons. Sequenced: peripheral blood. These receptor sequences come from a man aged 30 to 39 with active or convalescent COVID-19.

The chain links TRBV29-1 to TRBJ1-2, with a tentative D call TRBD1 (6 bases). This CDR3 region has 13 residues. Germline values: CDR1 SQVTM, CDR2 ANQGSEA. V dropped 7 bases and J dropped 3 bases, with 15 bases sitting between them. In nucleotides, the CDR3 is TGCAGCGACCTGGATACAGGGTACTATGGCTACACCTTC. It encodes CSDLDTGYYGYTF.

V usage is TRBV14 and J usage is TRBJ2-2; 10 bases agree with TRBD2. CDR3 length: 17 residues. Germline V gene data show CDR1 as SGHDN and CDR2 as FVKESK. After removal of 3 bases from V and 4 bases from J, the junction contained 8 bases not matched to a gene. DNA of the CDR3: TGTGCCAGCAGCCAGACGAGCGGGGGGGCCCTCACCGGGGAGCTGTTTTTT. This codes for CASSQTSGGALTGELFF.

The chain combines TRBV9 with TRBJ1-5; 12 bases fit TRBD1. Germline V CDR1 and CDR2: SGDLS, YYNGEE. This CDR3 region has 16 residues. V shed 4 bases and J 4 bases; nucleotides not matched to a gene: 6. The CDR3 here is CASSTGTGGANQPQHF. CDR3 DNA: TGTGCCAGCAGCACCGGGACAGGGGGCGCGAATCAGCCCCAGCATTTT.

The chain is built from TRBV7-2 and TRBJ1-2; 8 nucleotides match TRBD1. There are 14 residues in the CDR3. Per the germline V gene, CDR1 is SGHTA and CDR2 is FQGNSA. With V trimmed by 1 base and J by 8 bases, 6 bases remained unmatched. The CDR3 region is CASSLGTGPGGYTF. The DNA for the CDR3 is TGTGCCAGCAGCTTAGGGACAGGGCCCGGCGGCTACACCTTC.

The rearrangement links TRBV6-5 to TRBJ1-2; D not certain. This CDR3 has 12 residues. Trimming took off 5 bases at V and 4 bases at J, with 8 bases between the two ends. Germline V gives CDR1 MNHEY, CDR2 SVGAGI. The chain's CDR3 is CASSPVVYGYTF. CDR3 DNA: TGTGCCAGCAGTCCGGTCGTCTATGGCTACACCTTC.

The gene calls are TRBV7-9 and TRBJ1-4, with 9 bases fitting TRBD1. Germline V gene lookup returns CDR1 SEHNR and CDR2 FQNEAQ (reference sequence). The J segment lost 7 bases and the V segment lost 5 bases, leaving 5 bases of the junction unmatched. The CDR3 extends over 14 amino acids. DNA of the CDR3: TGTGCCAGCAGCGATACAGGGGGCGGTGAAAAACTGTTTTTT. Its protein is CASSDTGGGEKLFF.

This sequence joins TRBV5-1 and TRBJ1-1, with 8 bases identical to TRBD1. CDR1 SGHRS and CDR2 YFSETQ come from the germline V gene. J gave up 3 bases and V 4 bases, and 5 bases lay outside the gene matches. This CDR3 spans 14 amino acids. CDR3 nucleotide sequence: TGCGCCAGCAGCGTACACAGGGGGGACACTGAAGCTTTCTTT. This translates into CASSVHRGDTEAFF.

V and J are TRBV18 and TRBJ2-4; 9 positions match TRBD1. This CDR3 region has 15 residues. The V and J ends lost 2 bases and 6 bases, in that order; junction bases with no gene match: 5. Germline V gene lookup returns CDR1 KGHSH and CDR2 LQKENI. Here the CDR3 reads CASSPAEQGANIQYF. CDR3 bases: TGTGCCAGCTCACCAGCCGAACAGGGGGCAAACATTCAGTACTTC.

This clone was picked up one time. V is TRBV20-1 and J is TRBJ2-3, with D maybe TRBD1 (5 bases). Trimming cost V 3 bases and J 6 bases, with 13 bases left between them. CDR1 and CDR2 from the germline V gene are DFQATT and SNEGSKA (reference sequence). CDR3 size: 13 residues. The CDR3 is CSASTQGADTQYF. CDR3 coding DNA: TGCAGTGCTAGTACCCAGGGTGCCGATACGCAGTATTTT.

The chain uses TRBV28 and TRBJ2-2; D gene uncertain. CDR1 and CDR2 from the germline V gene are MDHEN and SYDVKM. The CDR3 has 13 residues. V was trimmed by 3 bases and J by 6 bases, leaving 8 bases between them. This CDR3 is CASSFMRAGELFF. The DNA for the CDR3 is TGTGCCAGCAGTTTCATGCGCGCCGGGGAGCTGTTTTTT.

The gene calls are TRBV7-2 and TRBJ2-7; 10 bases align to TRBD1. This CDR3 spans 15 amino acids. CDR1 and CDR2 from the germline V gene are SGHTA and FQGNSA. J gave up 5 bases and V 5 bases, and 9 bases lay outside the gene matches. The CDR3 sequence is CASSASTGTGDEQYF. Here the CDR3 DNA reads TGTGCCAGCAGCGCCTCCACCGGGACAGGGGACGAGCAGTACTTC.

The chain is built from TRBV19 and TRBJ2-3; D unclear. This CDR3 has 11 amino acids. V lost 6 bases to trimming and J lost 5 bases, with 6 bases between them. The germline gives CDR1 LNHDA, CDR2 SQIVND (reference sequence). Here the CDR3 reads CASRVGDTQYF. In DNA form, the CDR3 reads TGTGCCAGTAGGGTCGGAGATACGCAGTATTTT.

The chain combines TRBV6-5 with TRBJ1-2, with D possibly being TRBD1 (5 bases). Germline CDR1 and CDR2: MNHEY and SVGAGI. V was shortened by 4 bases and J by 4 bases, with 7 bases between the two germline ends. CDR3 length: 12 residues. The CDR3 region is CASSLRGYGYTF. The DNA for the CDR3 is TGTGCCAGCAGTTTAAGGGGCTATGGCTACACCTTC.

The CDR3 loop is CASSPRQTGYSGNTIYF. The DNA for the CDR3 is TGTGCCAGCAGCCCGAGACAAACAGGTTACTCTGGAAACACCATATATTTT. The V and J genes are TRBV5-6 and TRBJ1-3; maybe TRBD1 (5 bases). The ends were cut back, 4 bases at V and 0 bases at J, with 17 bases in the middle. CDR1 is SGHDT, CDR2 YYEEEE, per germline. The CDR3 runs to 17 residues.

The rearrangement links TRBV2 to TRBJ1-3; weak D call: TRBD1 (5 bases). The germline V gene encodes CDR1 SNHLY and CDR2 FYNNEI. The CDR3 loop spans 14 amino acids. Trimming shortened V by 4 bases and J by 8 bases, and 15 bases separated the two germline ends. In DNA form, the CDR3 reads TGTGCCAGCAGTGTGCAGTTCAGCAGGGACACCATATATTTT. Its protein is CASSVQFSRDTIYF.

The chain employs TRBV6-5 and TRBJ1-5; no firm D call. Trimming removed 5 bases at V and 10 bases at J, with 18 bases between. The germline gives CDR1 MNHEY, CDR2 SVGAGI. This CDR3 has 14 residues. CDR3 loop: CASSPTAARGPQHF. The CDR3 DNA reads TGTGCCAGCAGTCCAACAGCAGCACGGGGTCCCCAGCATTTT.

The genes are TRBV30 and TRBJ1-1, with a possible D match to TRBD1 (6 bases). The CDR3 extends over 14 amino acids. The V gene's germline CDR1 is GTSNPN and CDR2 SVGIG (reference sequence). Trimming removed 2 bases from V and 3 bases from J, with 13 bases in between. The CDR3 sequence is CAWSYKGGDTEAFF. The CDR3 bases are TGTGCCTGGAGTTACAAGGGGGGGGACACTGAAGCTTTCTTT.

The chain employs TRBV12-3 or TRBV12-4 and TRBJ2-1, with a tentative D call TRBD1 (6 bases). CDR3 length equals 13 residues. Trimming pared 6 bases from V and 6 bases from J, leaving 12 bases between. The CDR3: CASSTGPSNEQFF. CDR3 DNA: TGTGCCAGCAGCACAGGGCCGAGCAATGAGCAGTTCTTC.

A few counts support this clone. The chain combines TRBV6-2 or TRBV6-3 with TRBJ1-6; tentatively, D is TRBD1 (6 bases). Germline loops: CDR1 MNHEY, CDR2 SVGEGT. Trimming pared 5 bases from V and 7 bases from J, leaving 15 bases between. This CDR3 comprises 15 residues. The CDR3 reads CASSTWTVGNSPLHF. CDR3 sequence (DNA): TGTGCCAGCAGTACGTGGACAGTCGGAAATTCACCCCTCCACTTT.

This clone has just one count. This chain connects TRBV5-1 to TRBJ2-7; a possible D gene is TRBD1 (6 bases). Trimming took off 1 base at V and 1 base at J, with 15 bases between the two ends. Germline CDR1 SGHRS, CDR2 YFSETQ. The CDR3 covers 16 residues. The CDR3 DNA sequence: TGCGCCAGCAGCTTGTCAGTTGCAGGGGATTCCTACGAGCAGTACTTC. Protein: CASSLSVAGDSYEQYF.

The J gene is TRBJ2-6, the V gene TRBV4-2; 8 positions agree with TRBD1. V gave up 1 base and J gave up 2 bases; unmatched junction bases: 4. The CDR3 length is 17 residues. Germline assignment: CDR1 LGHNA and CDR2 YNFKEQ. The CDR3 is CASSQAPTGAGANVLTF. CDR3 DNA sequence: TGTGCCAGCAGCCAAGCCCCGACAGGGGCTGGGGCCAACGTCCTGACTTTC.

In DNA form, the CDR3 reads TGTGCCAGCAGTCCCACATCCTATAGCGGGGGGGCCCTCTACGAGCAGTACTTC. Encoded protein: CASSPTSYSGGALYEQYF. V gene TRBV6-6 combines with J gene TRBJ2-7; TRBD2 matches at 11 bases. Germline CDR1 reads MNHNY; CDR2 reads SVGAGI (reference sequence). This CDR3 contains 18 residues. V lost 5 bases, J lost 3 bases, and 15 bases stayed unmatched.

The V gene is TRBV6-5, the J gene TRBJ1-5; a weak D match, TRBD1 (5 bases). Trimming removed 6 bases at V and 5 bases at J, with 14 bases between. The CDR3 runs to 14 residues. Germline V gives CDR1 MNHEY, CDR2 SVGAGI. DNA for the CDR3: TGTGCCAGCAGGCTAGACAGTGGGGATCAGCCCCAGCATTTT. This encodes CASRLDSGDQPQHF.

The chain combines TRBV9 with TRBJ2-7, with D possibly matching TRBD2 (6 bases). From germline, CDR1 is SGDLS and CDR2 YYNGEE. The V gene lost 2 bases and the J gene lost 5 bases, with 17 bases spanning the gap. CDR3 size: 15 residues. This chain's CDR3 is CASSVGDSHLNEQYF. The DNA for the CDR3 is TGTGCCAGCAGCGTGGGGGACTCCCACTTGAACGAGCAGTACTTC.

V usage is TRBV6-5 and J usage is TRBJ2-7; 12 nucleotides align to TRBD1. CDR3 size: 15 residues. V was pared by 6 bases and J by 6 bases, with 9 bases of the junction left unmatched. The germline V gene has CDR1 MNHEY and CDR2 SVGAGI. CDR3 region: CASRGEGDRGPEQYF. CDR3 nucleotides: TGTGCCAGCAGAGGTGAGGGGGACAGGGGGCCCGAGCAGTACTTC.

The V and J genes are TRBV7-9 and TRBJ2-7; 7 bases match TRBD1. The CDR3 runs 18 residues. V dropped 0 bases and J dropped 4; count of bases not matched to a gene: 15. CDR1 and CDR2 from the germline V gene are SEHNR and FQNEAQ (reference sequence). The CDR3 region is CASSLALPPGTAIYEQYF. CDR3 nucleotides: TGTGCCAGCAGCTTAGCGCTTCCCCCCGGGACAGCTATATACGAGCAGTACTTC.

The chain combines TRBV5-6 with TRBJ1-2, with D unresolved. Germline CDR1 SGHDT, CDR2 YYEEEE. The CDR3 extends over 17 amino acids. V was shortened by 4 bases and J by 8 bases, with 27 bases between the two germline ends. The CDR3 coding sequence is TGTGCCAGCAGCACCTGGGAGGTAGCGGCGGCCGCTAGGGGCTACACCTTC. It is translated as CASSTWEVAAAARGYTF. The complete variable domain, with remaining parts taken from reference TRBV5-6 and TRBJ1-2, reads DAGVTQSPTHLIKTRGQQVTLRCSPKSGHDTVSWYQQALGQGPQFIFQYYEEEERQRGNFPDRFSGHQFPNYSSELNVNALLLGDSALYLCASSTWEVAAAARGYTFGSGTRLTVV.

The rearrangement links TRBV6-4 to TRBJ2-2; 7 nucleotides line up with TRBD2. The ends lost 8 bases at V and 0 bases at J; junction bases unmatched: 3. This CDR3 region has 14 residues. Germline V gene lookup returns CDR1 MRHNA and CDR2 SNTAGT. CDR3 sequence (DNA): TGTGCCAGCGGGGCGGGGGCGAACACCGGGGAGCTGTTTTTT. The encoded protein is CASGAGANTGELFF.

V is TRBV2 and J is TRBJ2-2, with D possibly matching TRBD1 (5 bases). The CDR3 is 14 amino acids. The germline gives CDR1 SNHLY, CDR2 FYNNEI. V was trimmed by 6 bases and J by 1 base, leaving 9 bases between them. The CDR3 nucleotides are TGTGCCAGCAGGATTGGACAGAACACCGGGGAGCTGTTTTTT. It translates to CASRIGQNTGELFF.

The gene calls are TRBV5-4 and TRBJ2-7; 10 bases align to TRBD1. Germline V gives CDR1 SGHNT, CDR2 YYREEE (reference sequence). The trim removed 4 bases at V and 9 bases at J, leaving 10 bases unmatched. This CDR3 spans 14 amino acids. Here the CDR3 reads CASSPDRGLLGQYF. The CDR3 nucleotides read TGTGCCAGCAGCCCCGACAGGGGGCTTTTAGGGCAGTACTTC.

This clone has a single count. This chain joins TRBV10-3 and TRBJ1-1; possibly TRBD1 for D (6 bases). Trimming removed 6 bases from V and 5 bases from J, with 13 bases in between. CDR1 and CDR2 (germline): ENHRY, SYGVKD. The CDR3 runs to 13 residues. CDR3 sequence: CAIRDTGRTEAFF. The CDR3 nucleotides are TGTGCCATCAGAGATACAGGGAGAACTGAAGCTTTCTTT.

This clone was detected a few times. The chain uses TRBV2 and TRBJ2-2; D may be TRBD2 (5 bases). This CDR3 contains 13 residues. Germline V gives CDR1 SNHLY, CDR2 FYNNEI. The V and J ends lost 6 bases and 6 bases respectively, with 11 bases between them. CDR3 in amino acids: CASREIGAGELFF. CDR3 nucleotide sequence: TGTGCCAGCAGGGAAATCGGGGCCGGGGAGCTGTTTTTT.